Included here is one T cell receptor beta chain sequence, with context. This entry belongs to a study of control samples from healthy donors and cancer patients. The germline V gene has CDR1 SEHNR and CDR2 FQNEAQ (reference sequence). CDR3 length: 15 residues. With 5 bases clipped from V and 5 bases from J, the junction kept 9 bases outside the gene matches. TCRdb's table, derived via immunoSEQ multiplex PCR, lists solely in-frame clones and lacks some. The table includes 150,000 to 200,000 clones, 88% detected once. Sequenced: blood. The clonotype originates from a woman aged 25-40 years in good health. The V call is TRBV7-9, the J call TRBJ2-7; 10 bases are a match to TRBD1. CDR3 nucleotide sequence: TGTGCCAGCAGCCACCGGGACAGGGGATTAAACGAGCAGTACGTC. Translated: CASSHRDRGLNEQYV.